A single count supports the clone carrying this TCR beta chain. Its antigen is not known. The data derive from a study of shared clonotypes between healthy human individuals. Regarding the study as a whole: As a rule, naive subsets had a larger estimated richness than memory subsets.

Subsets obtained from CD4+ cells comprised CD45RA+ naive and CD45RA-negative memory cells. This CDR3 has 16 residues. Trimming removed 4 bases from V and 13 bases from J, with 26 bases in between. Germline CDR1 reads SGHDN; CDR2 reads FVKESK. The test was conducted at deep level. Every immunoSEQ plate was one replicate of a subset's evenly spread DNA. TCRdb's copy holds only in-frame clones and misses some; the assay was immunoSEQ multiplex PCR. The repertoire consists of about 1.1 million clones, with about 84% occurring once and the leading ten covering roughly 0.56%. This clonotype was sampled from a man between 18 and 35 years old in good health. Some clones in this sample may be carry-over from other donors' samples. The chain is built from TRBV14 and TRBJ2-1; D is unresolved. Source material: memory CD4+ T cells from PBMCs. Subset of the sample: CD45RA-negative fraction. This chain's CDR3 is CASSPPSGSQKPVQFF. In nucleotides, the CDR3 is TGTGCCAGCAGCCCGCCAAGTGGTTCACAAAAACCGGTTCAGTTCTTC.